The text below deals with one T cell receptor beta chain. The target of this receptor is not known. No per-base quality is available; no much larger clone lies one base away. Collaborating institutions collected whole blood in K2EDTA tubes following their own protocols. For TCRbeta analysis, collaborators shipped samples in one of three forms: frozen whole blood, isolated PBMCs, or DNA extracted from either of those sample types. The CDR3 spans 14 residues, from the cysteine through the phenylalanine. The DNA shown is the 42-base CDR3, in frame from base 1. CDR1 and CDR2 are read off the germline V gene as SGHDT and YYEEEE. Trimming takes 2 bases off V and 7 bases off J; junction bases not matched to a gene: 4. The data belong to a study of blood T cell repertoires in COVID-19 (TCRdb year 2020). At the level of the whole study: Samples covering the acute and convalescent phases of COVID-19 were provided by collaborators in the United States, Italy and Spain. HLA class I and class II types, where available, came from metadata supplied by the sample provider rather than from assay-based typing. The samples were drawn from the first 160 participants of the ongoing ImmuneRACE study and from 950 to 1,500 subjects provided by 6 global collaborators. The material from the prospective study consisted of cDNA or gDNA derived from T cells, B-cell-depleted T cells, or PBMCs. A freely available public database, intended as a resource for researchers studying the immune response to SARS-CoV-2, is where the repertoires were released. Subjects who had been exposed to COVID-19, were actively infected with it, or had recovered from it provided the deeply sampled blood TCRbeta repertoires that made up the dataset. A de-identified subject ID, COVID-19 status, age in years and sex were almost always included in the sample metadata.

The immunoSEQ Assay, a bias-controlled multiplex PCR, was used to amplify TCRbeta CDR3 regions from genomic DNA. Per the original workflow: The number of nucleated cells in each sample was estimated from the amplification of reference gene primers within the assay. To quantify the absolute abundance of each unique TCRbeta CDR3 rearrangement, sequence reads were collapsed and filtered. For each sample, productive Simpson clonality was calculated by taking the square root of Simpson's diversity index across productive rearrangements. Imported from immuneACCESS, the table was reduced by TCRdb to in-frame sequences with V and J called. These copies leave out some clones; in studies compared against another copy, an unresolved V gene accounts for under half, and the cause of the remainder is not known. V and J calls and clone size are those listed in that table; D and trimming were worked out from the DNA. In all, the sample holds about 250,000 clones, and about four fifths of those were seen once. Nearly 9% of the sample comes from the top ten.

What the research found in general, with its limitations: How much clinical and demographic metadata was included differed by source and by participant, and the metadata was provided uncurated.

The chain employs TRBV5-6 and TRBJ1-4, with TRBD1 matching 8 junction bases. Sequenced sample: peripheral blood. The sequence derives from a man older than 75 with acute or convalescent COVID-19. The CDR3 has the sequence CASSFGQGREKLFF. The DNA is TGTGCCAGCAGCTTTGGACAGGGACGTGAAAAACTGTTTTTT.